Presented here are 6 T cell receptor beta chains from one specimen sequenced in a study of regulatory T cells in long-lasting Graves disease. The authors built TCR beta libraries using iRepertoire HTBI primers and Arm-PCR of CDR3 regions. TCRdb reprocessed the multiplex PCR reads via MiXCR and lists one record per CDR3 protein. Of a few hundred thousand distinct CDR3 sequences in the sample, about 15% were seen once. Time point noted: newly diagnosed GD, antithyroid drugs for less than 3 months. The TCR library used RNA extracted from PBMCs. The data were also submitted as part of a second study, on T cells in Graves' hyperthyroidism and ophthalmopathy.

This sample comprised peripheral blood mononuclear cells (PBMCs), obtained at new diagnosis, from a patient treated with antithyroid drugs. These receptors were taken from a woman aged 45-65 years with Graves disease.

This clonotype appeared a few times. The chain links TRBV28 to TRBJ1-2, with D maybe TRBD1 (6 bases). Germline loops: CDR1 MDHEN, CDR2 SYDVKM. The CDR3 is 13 residues long. Trimming took 4 bases from V and 8 from J, leaving 14 bases between them. Here the CDR3 DNA reads TGTGCCAGCAGTTCATCAGGGGCTGAGGGCTACACCTTC. As protein: CASSSSGAEGYTF.

This clonotype was counted once. This chain connects TRBV12-3 or TRBV12-4 to TRBJ1-1; D gene ambiguous. The length of the CDR3 is 13 residues. Trimming removed 7 bases at V and 4 bases at J, with 13 bases between. Written as DNA, the CDR3 is TGTGCCAGCAACGATAGGCGGGGCACTGAAGCTTTCTTT. Translation gives CASNDRRGTEAFF.

This clonotype was detected ten times or more. The chain recombines TRBV2 with TRBJ1-1; 8 nucleotides align to TRBD1. The CDR3 totals 15 residues. CDR1 and CDR2 from the germline V gene are SNHLY and FYNNEI. V trimming: 3 bases; J trimming: 6 bases; junction bases outside the gene matches: 9. The CDR3 sequence is CASSEPGTGFSEAFF. CDR3 nucleotide sequence: TGTGCCAGCAGTGAGCCAGGGACAGGCTTTTCTGAAGCTTTCTTT.

The V and J genes are TRBV5-1 and TRBJ2-7, with TRBD1 matching 7 bases. Germline values: CDR1 SGHRS, CDR2 YFSETQ. Trimming cost V 6 bases and J 4 bases; bases outside gene matches: 10. CDR3 size: 14 residues. CDR3 protein: CASNQNGQVYEQYF. The CDR3 bases are TGCGCCAGCAACCAGAACGGACAGGTATACGAGCAGTACTTC.

This chain uses TRBV18 with TRBJ1-2; no firm D call. The CDR3 loop spans 13 amino acids. Trimming took off 8 bases at V and 1 base at J, with 11 bases between the two ends. The V gene's germline CDR1 is KGHSH and CDR2 LQKENI. The chain's CDR3 is CASRTTRNYGYTF. In nucleotides, the CDR3 is TGTGCCAGCCGAACGACCCGTAACTATGGCTACACCTTC.

This clonotype was seen a few times. The chain carries TRBV29-1 and TRBJ1-2; D is possibly TRBD1 (5 bases). This CDR3 is built from 13 residues. Trimming removed 5 bases at V and 5 bases at J, with 15 bases between. Germline V gene lookup returns CDR1 SQVTM and CDR2 ANQGSEA. CDR3 amino acids: CSVPTEKTYGYTF. Written as DNA, the CDR3 is TGCAGCGTTCCGACAGAGAAGACGTATGGCTACACCTTC.